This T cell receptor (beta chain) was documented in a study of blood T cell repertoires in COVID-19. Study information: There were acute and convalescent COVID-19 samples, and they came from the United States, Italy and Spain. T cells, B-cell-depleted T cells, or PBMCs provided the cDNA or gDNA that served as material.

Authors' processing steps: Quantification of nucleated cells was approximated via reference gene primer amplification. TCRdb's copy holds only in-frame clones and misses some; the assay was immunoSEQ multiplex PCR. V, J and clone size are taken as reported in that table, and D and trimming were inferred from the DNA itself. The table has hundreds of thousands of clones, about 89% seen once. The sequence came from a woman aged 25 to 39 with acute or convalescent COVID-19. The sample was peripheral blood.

CDR3 sequence: CASSQGTYGYTF. In DNA, the CDR3 is TGTGCCAGCAGCCAGGGAACGTATGGCTACACCTTC. The chain combines TRBV25-1 with TRBJ1-2; D might be TRBD1 (5 bases). There are 12 residues in the CDR3. V was shortened by 6 bases and J by 5 bases, with 10 bases between the two germline ends. Germline V gene data show CDR1 as MGHDK and CDR2 as SYGVNS.